A single T cell receptor (beta chain) is shown here with its context. The antigen remains undetermined. Within the CD8+ T cell compartment, naive cells were CD45RO-CCR7+CD27+CD95-. From germline, CDR1 is SQVTM and CDR2 ANQGSEA. This CDR3 spans 14 amino acids. This sample was included in a study of CXCR3-negative and CXCR3-positive naive CD8 T cells. Study-wide results and caveats: Naive subsets had comparable surface CD5, so TRB CDR3 properties gauged TCR strength. More hydrophobic TRB CDR3s occurred in CXCR3-positive than in CXCR3-negative naive cells. Memory, not naive, CXCR3-negative and CXCR3-positive cells differed in TRBV-TRBJ usage. Post-cryopreservation CXCR3 expression was partly diminished, and the bulk of assays employed fresh PBMCs.

With UMI labels, 5' RACE was used to prepare the TRB cDNA libraries. TCRdb reprocessed the 5' RACE reads and reports one entry per CDR3 protein, with no DNA. The sample spans roughly 110,000 distinct CDR3 sequences; the ten largest clones claim about 0.34%. Sequencing input: naive CXCR3+ CD8+ T cells from blood. As for subset: CD45RO-CCR7+CD27+CD95- naive CD8+ T cells expressing CXCR3 (TNR3+). J is TRBJ2-7 and V is TRBV29-1; TCRdb names TRBD1, which stays unverified in the absence of DNA. The origin of this receptor is a human donor in good health. Some clones in this sample may be carry-over from other donors' samples. The CDR3 protein is CSVAGTGGDYEQYF.